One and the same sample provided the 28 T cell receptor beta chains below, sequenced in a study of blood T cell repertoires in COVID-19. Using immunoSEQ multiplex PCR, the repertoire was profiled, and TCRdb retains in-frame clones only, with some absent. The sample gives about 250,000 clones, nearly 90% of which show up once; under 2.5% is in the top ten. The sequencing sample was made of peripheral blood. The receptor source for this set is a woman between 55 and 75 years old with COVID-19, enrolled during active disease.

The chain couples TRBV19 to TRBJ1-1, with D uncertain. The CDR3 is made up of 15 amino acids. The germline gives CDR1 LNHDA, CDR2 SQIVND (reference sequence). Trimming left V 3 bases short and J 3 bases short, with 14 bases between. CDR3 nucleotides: TGTGCCAGTAGTATGGGCGGGGAGAGGGACACTGAAGCTTTCTTT. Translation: CASSMGGERDTEAFF.

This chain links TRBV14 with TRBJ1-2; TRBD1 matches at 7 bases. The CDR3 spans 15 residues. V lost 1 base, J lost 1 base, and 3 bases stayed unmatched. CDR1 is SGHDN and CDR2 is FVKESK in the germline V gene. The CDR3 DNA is TGTGCCAGCAGCCAAGGGACAGGAATTAACTATGGCTACACCTTC. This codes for CASSQGTGINYGYTF.

The CDR3 is CASAPSGRRNTEAFF. The DNA for the CDR3 is TGTGCCAGTGCACCCTCAGGGAGGCGTAACACTGAAGCTTTCTTT. The rearrangement links TRBV19 to TRBJ1-1; D is perhaps TRBD1 (5 bases). This CDR3 has 15 amino acids. V was clipped by 8 bases and J by 2 bases, with 18 bases between them. The germline V gene has CDR1 LNHDA and CDR2 SQIVND (reference sequence). Full variable domain (outside the CDR3, taken from reference TRBV19 and TRBJ1-1): DGGITQSPKYLFRKEGQNVTLSCEQNLNHDAMYWYRQDPGQGLRLIYYSQIVNDFQKGDIAEGYSVSREKKESFPLTVTSAQKNPTAFYLCASAPSGRRNTEAFFGQGTRLTVV.

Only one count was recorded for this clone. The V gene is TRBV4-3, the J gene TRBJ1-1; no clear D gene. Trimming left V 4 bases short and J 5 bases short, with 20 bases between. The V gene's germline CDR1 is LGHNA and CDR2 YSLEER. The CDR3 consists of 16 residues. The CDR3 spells CASSPAIGVGRTEAFF. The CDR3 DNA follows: TGCGCCAGCAGCCCCGCTATCGGGGTCGGGAGGACTGAAGCTTTCTTT.

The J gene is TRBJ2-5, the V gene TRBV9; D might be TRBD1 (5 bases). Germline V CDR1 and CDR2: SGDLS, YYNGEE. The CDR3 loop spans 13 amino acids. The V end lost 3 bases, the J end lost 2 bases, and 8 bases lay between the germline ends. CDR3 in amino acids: CASSEGNQETQYF. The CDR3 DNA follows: TGTGCCAGCAGCGAGGGGAATCAAGAGACCCAGTACTTC. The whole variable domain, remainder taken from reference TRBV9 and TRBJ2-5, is DSGVTQTPKHLITATGQRVTLRCSPRSGDLSVYWYQQSLDQGLQFLIQYYNGEERAKGNILERFSAQQFPDLHSELNLSSLELGDSALYFCASSEGNQETQYFGPGTRLLVL.

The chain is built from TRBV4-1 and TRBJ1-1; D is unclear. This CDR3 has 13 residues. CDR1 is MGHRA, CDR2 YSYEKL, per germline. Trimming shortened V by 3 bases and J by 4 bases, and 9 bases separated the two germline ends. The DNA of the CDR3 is TGCGCCAGCAGCCAGGAGGCCTTCACTGAAGCTTTCTTT. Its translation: CASSQEAFTEAFF.

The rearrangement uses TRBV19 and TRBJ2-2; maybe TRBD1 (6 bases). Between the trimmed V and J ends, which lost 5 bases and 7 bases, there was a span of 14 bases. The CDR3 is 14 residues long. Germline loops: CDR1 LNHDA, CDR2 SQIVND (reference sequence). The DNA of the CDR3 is TGTGCCAGTAGTCTGGCCAGGGACATCGGGGAGCTGTTTTTT. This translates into CASSLARDIGELFF.

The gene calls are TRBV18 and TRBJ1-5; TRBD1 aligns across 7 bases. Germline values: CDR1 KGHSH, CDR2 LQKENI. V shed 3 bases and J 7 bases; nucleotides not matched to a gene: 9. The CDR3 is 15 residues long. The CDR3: CASSPPDRVGQPQHF. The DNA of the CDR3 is TGTGCCAGCTCACCCCCAGACAGGGTGGGGCAGCCCCAGCATTTT. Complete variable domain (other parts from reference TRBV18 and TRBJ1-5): NAGVMQNPRHLVRRRGQEARLRCSPMKGHSHVYWYRQLPEEGLKFMVYLQKENIIDESGMPKERFSAEFPKEGPSILRIQQVVRGDSAAYFCASSPPDRVGQPQHFGDGTRLSIL.

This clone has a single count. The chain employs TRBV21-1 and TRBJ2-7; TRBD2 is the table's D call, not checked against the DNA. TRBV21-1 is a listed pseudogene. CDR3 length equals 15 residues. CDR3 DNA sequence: TGTGCCAGCAGCAAAATCGGTAGCGGGGGATACGAGCAGTACTTC. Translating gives CASSKIGSGGYEQYF.

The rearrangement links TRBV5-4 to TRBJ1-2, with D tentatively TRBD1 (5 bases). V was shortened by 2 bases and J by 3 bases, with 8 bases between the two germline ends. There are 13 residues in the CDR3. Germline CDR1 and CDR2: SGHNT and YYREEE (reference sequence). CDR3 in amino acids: CASSLKGHYGYTF. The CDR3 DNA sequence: TGTGCCAGCAGCTTAAAGGGGCACTATGGCTACACCTTC.

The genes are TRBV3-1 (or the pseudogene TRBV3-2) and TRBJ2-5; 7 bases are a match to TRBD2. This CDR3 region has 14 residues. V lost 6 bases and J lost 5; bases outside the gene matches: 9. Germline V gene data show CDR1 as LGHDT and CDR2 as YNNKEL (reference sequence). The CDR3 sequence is CASSRGAGEETQYF. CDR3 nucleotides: TGTGCCAGCAGTCGAGGGGCGGGGGAGGAGACCCAGTACTTC.

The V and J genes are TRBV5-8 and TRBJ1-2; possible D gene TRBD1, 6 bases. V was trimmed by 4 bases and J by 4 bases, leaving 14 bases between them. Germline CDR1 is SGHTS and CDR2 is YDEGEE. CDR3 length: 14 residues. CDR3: CASSHDRTVYGYTF. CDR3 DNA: TGTGCCAGCAGCCACGACAGGACCGTCTATGGCTACACCTTC.

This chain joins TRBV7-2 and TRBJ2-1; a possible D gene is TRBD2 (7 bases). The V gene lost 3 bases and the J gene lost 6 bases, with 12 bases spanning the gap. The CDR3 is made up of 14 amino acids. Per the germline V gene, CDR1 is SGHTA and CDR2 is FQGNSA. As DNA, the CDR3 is TGTGCCAGCAGCTTTGGGGGGGCCATCAATGAGCAGTTCTTC. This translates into CASSFGGAINEQFF.

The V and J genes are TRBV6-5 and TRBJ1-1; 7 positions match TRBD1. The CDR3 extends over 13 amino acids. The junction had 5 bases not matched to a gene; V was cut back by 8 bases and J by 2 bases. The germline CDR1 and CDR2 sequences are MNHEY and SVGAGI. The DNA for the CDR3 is TGTGCCAGCGGGACAGCAGATAACACTGAAGCTTTCTTT. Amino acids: CASGTADNTEAFF.

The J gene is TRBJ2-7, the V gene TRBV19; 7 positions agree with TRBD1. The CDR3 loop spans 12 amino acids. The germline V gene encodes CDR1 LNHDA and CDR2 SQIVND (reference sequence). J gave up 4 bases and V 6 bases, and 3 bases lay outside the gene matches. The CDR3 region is CASRKGQYEQYF. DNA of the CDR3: TGTGCCAGTAGAAAGGGACAGTACGAGCAGTACTTC. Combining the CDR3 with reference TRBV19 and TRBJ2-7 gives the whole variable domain DGGITQSPKYLFRKEGQNVTLSCEQNLNHDAMYWYRQDPGQGLRLIYYSQIVNDFQKGDIAEGYSVSREKKESFPLTVTSAQKNPTAFYLCASRKGQYEQYFGPGTRLTVT.

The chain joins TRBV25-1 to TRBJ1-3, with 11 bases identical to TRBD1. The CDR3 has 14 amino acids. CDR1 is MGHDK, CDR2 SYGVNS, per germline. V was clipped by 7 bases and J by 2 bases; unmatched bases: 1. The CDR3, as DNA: TGTGCCAGCAAGGACAGGGGGCCTGGAAACACCATATATTTT. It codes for CASKDRGPGNTIYF.

The CDR3 region is CASSPVDRENTEAFF. CDR3 in DNA: TGTGCCAGCAGCCCGGTCGACAGGGAGAACACTGAAGCTTTCTTT. The chain uses TRBV5-6 and TRBJ1-1, with 7 bases that match TRBD1. V lost 4 bases and J lost 1; bases outside the gene matches: 7. The CDR3 has 15 residues. The germline CDR1 and CDR2 sequences are SGHDT and YYEEEE.

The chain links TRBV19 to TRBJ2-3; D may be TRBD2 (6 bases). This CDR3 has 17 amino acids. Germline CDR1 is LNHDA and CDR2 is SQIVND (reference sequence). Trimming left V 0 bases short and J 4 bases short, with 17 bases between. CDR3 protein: CASSIEVRGTTADTQYF. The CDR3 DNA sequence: TGTGCCAGTAGTATAGAGGTGCGGGGAACCACGGCAGATACGCAGTATTTT.

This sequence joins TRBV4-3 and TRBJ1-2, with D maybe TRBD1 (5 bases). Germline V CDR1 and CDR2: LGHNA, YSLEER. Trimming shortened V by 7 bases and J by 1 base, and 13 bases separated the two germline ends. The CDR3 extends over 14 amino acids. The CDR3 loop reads CASNRDGSNYGYTF. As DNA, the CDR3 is TGCGCCAGCAACCGGGACGGGAGTAACTATGGCTACACCTTC.

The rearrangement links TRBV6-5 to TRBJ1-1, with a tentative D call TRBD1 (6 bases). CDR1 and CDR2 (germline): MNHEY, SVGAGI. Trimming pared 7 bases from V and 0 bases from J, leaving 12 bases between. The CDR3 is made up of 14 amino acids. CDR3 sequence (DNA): TGTGCCAGCAATCAGTACAGGGTGAACACTGAAGCTTTCTTT. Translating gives CASNQYRVNTEAFF.

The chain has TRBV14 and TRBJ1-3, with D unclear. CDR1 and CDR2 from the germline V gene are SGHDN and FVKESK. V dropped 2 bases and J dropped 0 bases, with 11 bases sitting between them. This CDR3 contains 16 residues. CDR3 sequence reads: CASSQTQEYSGNTIYF. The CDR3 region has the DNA TGTGCCAGCAGCCAAACACAAGAATACTCTGGAAACACCATATATTTT.

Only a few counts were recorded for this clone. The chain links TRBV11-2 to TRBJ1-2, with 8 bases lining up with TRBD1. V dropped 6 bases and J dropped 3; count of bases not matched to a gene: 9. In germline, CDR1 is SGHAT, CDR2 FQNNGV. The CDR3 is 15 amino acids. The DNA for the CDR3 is TGTGCCAGCAGTTCATTCGACAGGGGAGACTATGGCTACACCTTC. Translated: CASSSFDRGDYGYTF.

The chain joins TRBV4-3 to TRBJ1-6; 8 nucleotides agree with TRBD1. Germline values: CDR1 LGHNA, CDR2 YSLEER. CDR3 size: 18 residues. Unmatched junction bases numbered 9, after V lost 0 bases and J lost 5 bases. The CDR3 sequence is CASSQEIVQGADNSPLHF. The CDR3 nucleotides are TGCGCCAGCAGCCAAGAGATCGTCCAGGGGGCAGATAATTCACCCCTCCACTTT.

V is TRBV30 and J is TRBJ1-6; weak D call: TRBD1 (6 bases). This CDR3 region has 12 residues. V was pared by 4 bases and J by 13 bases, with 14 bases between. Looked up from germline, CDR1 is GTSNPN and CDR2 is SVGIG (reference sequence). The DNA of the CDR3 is TGTGCCTGGACGGGGGGGGCAGGCCCCCTCCACTTT. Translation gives CAWTGGAGPLHF.

As DNA, the CDR3 is TGCGCCAGCAGCCAAGGGGAAAGGGGAGGTTACGAGCAGTACTTC. Its protein is CASSQGERGGYEQYF. This chain uses TRBV4-1 with TRBJ2-7; a weak D match, TRBD2 (6 bases). Germline V gene lookup returns CDR1 MGHRA and CDR2 YSYEKL. The V end was cut by 1 base, the J end by 4 bases, with 14 bases between. The CDR3 runs to 15 residues.

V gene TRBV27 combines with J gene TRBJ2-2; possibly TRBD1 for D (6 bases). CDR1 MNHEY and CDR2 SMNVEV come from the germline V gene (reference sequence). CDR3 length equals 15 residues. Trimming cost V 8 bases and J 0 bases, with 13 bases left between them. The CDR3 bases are TGTGCCAGCCACAAAGCAGGGGCGAACACCGGGGAGCTGTTTTTT. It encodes CASHKAGANTGELFF.

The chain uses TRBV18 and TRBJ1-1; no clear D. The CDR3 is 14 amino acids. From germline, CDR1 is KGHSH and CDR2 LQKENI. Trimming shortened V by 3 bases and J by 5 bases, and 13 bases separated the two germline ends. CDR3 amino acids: CASSPASVLTEAFF. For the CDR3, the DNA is TGTGCCAGCTCACCGGCCTCTGTTTTGACTGAAGCTTTCTTT.

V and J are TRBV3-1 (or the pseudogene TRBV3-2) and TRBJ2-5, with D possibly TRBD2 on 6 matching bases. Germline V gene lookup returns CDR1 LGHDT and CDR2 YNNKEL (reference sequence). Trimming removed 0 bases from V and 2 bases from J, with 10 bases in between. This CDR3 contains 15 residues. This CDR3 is CASSQDLGGQETQYF. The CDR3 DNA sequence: TGTGCCAGCAGCCAAGATTTGGGGGGACAAGAGACCCAGTACTTC.